This TCR beta chain was recovered during a study of blood T cell repertoires in COVID-19. Clones were read by immunoSEQ multiplex PCR, and TCRdb kept only the in-frame ones, dropping some. The sample gives about 25,000 clones, around 86% of which show up once; about 5% is in the top ten. The TCR sequence derives from a man in his fifties or sixties with active COVID-19. The sample taken for sequencing was peripheral blood.

CDR3 nucleotides: TGTGCCAGCAGTCCTACAGGGGACAATTCACCCCTCCACTTT. It codes for CASSPTGDNSPLHF. The chain employs TRBV6-4 and TRBJ1-6, with 7 bases matching TRBD1. Looked up from germline, CDR1 is MRHNA and CDR2 is SNTAGT. This CDR3 contains 14 residues. With V trimmed by 5 bases and J by 7 bases, 5 bases remained unmatched.